This TCR beta chain was captured in a study of T cells in tuberculosis. Study-level information: This South African cohort compared adolescents with or without latent tuberculosis against adults with active tuberculosis.

This CDR3 is built from 13 residues. Per the germline V gene, CDR1 is SNHLY and CDR2 is FYNNEI. V gave up 7 bases and J gave up 2 bases, with 11 bases separating them. Produced via immunoSEQ multiplex PCR; TCRdb's table is partial and in-frame only. The repertoire holds roughly 32,000 clones, with roughly 95% as singletons. This clonotype was obtained from a donor aged 5 to 30 with latent tuberculosis or without tuberculosis infection. The sample consisted of PBMCs. The gene calls are TRBV2 and TRBJ2-5; D is uncertain. CDR3 region: CASKSAEQETQYF. The CDR3 DNA follows: TGTGCCAGCAAATCCGCGGAGCAAGAGACCCAGTACTTC.